The source of this T cell receptor (beta chain) is a study of blood T cell repertoires in COVID-19. Turning to the study itself: Samples representing acute and convalescent COVID-19 were sourced from the United States, Italy and Spain.

Authors' processing steps: Nucleated cell counts were estimated from reference gene primer amplification. Clones were sequenced by immunoSEQ multiplex PCR, and TCRdb holds only the in-frame ones, with some missing. V and J calls and clone size come straight from that table; D and trimming were deduced from the DNA. There are some 50,000 clones in the sample; around 80% occur only once, and more than 8% lies in the top ten. Looked up from germline, CDR1 is SGHTA and CDR2 is FQGNSA. The CDR3 covers 16 residues. The ends were cut back, 1 base at V and 8 bases at J, with 19 bases in the middle. The chain has TRBV7-2 and TRBJ2-3; perhaps TRBD2 as D (6 bases). The sample comprised peripheral blood. The receptor was derived from a woman older than 75 with acute or convalescent COVID-19. CDR3 DNA: TGTGCCAGCAGCTTAGGGCGGGAACTCCCCGGAGGTACGCAGTATTTT. Translated, it gives CASSLGRELPGGTQYF.